Listed below are T cell receptor beta chains from one sample, sequenced in a study of blood T cells in healthy people across ages. TCRdb redid the calling of the 5' RACE reads with MiXCR, one entry per CDR3 protein. The profile shows about 2 million distinct CDR3 sequences, less than 50% of them singletons. Material for sequencing was blood. The receptors originated from a woman between 35 and 50 years old in good health. Each CDR3 is given with its conserved first and last residue. Each record gives: clone size, V gene, J gene, CDR3 protein. Some rows have no size entry. The others give once, few or many, or a class for an expanded clone.

clone_size: few
v_call: TRBV5-1
j_call: TRBJ2-1
cdr3_aa: CASSLVGKSPYNEQFF

clone_size: -
v_call: TRBV2
j_call: TRBJ2-1
cdr3_aa: CASKEGVGNEQFF

clone_size: few
v_call: TRBV13
j_call: TRBJ2-7
cdr3_aa: CASSSRTSPYEQYF

clone_size: few
v_call: TRBV7-9
j_call: TRBJ1-6
cdr3_aa: CASSGQGDNSPLHF

clone_size: -
v_call: TRBV9
j_call: TRBJ1-1
cdr3_aa: CASSVGRVYTEAFF

clone_size: -
v_call: TRBV20-1
j_call: TRBJ1-5
cdr3_aa: CSATGLGANQPQHF

clone_size: few
v_call: TRBV6-1
j_call: TRBJ2-7
cdr3_aa: CASIYDREVVYEQYF

clone_size: -
v_call: TRBV15
j_call: TRBJ2-7
cdr3_aa: CATRNNEQYF

clone_size: once
v_call: TRBV7-9
j_call: TRBJ1-1
cdr3_aa: CASTAGHLMNTEAFF

clone_size: -
v_call: TRBV20-1
j_call: TRBJ2-3
cdr3_aa: CSARLPTSGDTDTQYF

clone_size: few
v_call: TRBV20-1
j_call: TRBJ1-4
cdr3_aa: CSARDPGQGYEKLFF

clone_size: -
v_call: TRBV25-1
j_call: TRBJ1-1
cdr3_aa: CASSDFNTEAFF

clone_size: -
v_call: TRBV24-1
j_call: TRBJ2-7
cdr3_aa: CATSDFAGPEQYF

clone_size: few
v_call: TRBV20-1
j_call: TRBJ2-5
cdr3_aa: CSARGIGDRGQETQYF

clone_size: -
v_call: TRBV9
j_call: TRBJ2-5
cdr3_aa: CASSVEPSGGKGGQETQYF

clone_size: -
v_call: TRBV28
j_call: TRBJ2-1
cdr3_aa: CASSLPLQGANEQFF

clone_size: -
v_call: TRBV20-1
j_call: TRBJ1-2
cdr3_aa: CSARTGPGGGGVYGYTF

clone_size: few
v_call: TRBV7-2
j_call: TRBJ2-3
cdr3_aa: CASSFASLAGGKYF

clone_size: -
v_call: TRBV15
j_call: TRBJ2-7
cdr3_aa: CATSRERASWREQYF

clone_size: -
v_call: TRBV4-2
j_call: TRBJ2-7
cdr3_aa: CASSQDRSQISYEQYF

clone_size: once
v_call: TRBV20-1
j_call: TRBJ1-5
cdr3_aa: CSARPTGTQPQHF

clone_size: -
v_call: TRBV6-1
j_call: -
cdr3_aa: CASSGRTGVVYEQYF

clone_size: few
v_call: TRBV4-1
j_call: TRBJ2-5
cdr3_aa: CASSLLLGAETQYF

clone_size: few
v_call: TRBV25-1
j_call: TRBJ2-1
cdr3_aa: CASSSRDRPPHNEQFF

clone_size: few
v_call: TRBV6-6
j_call: TRBJ2-5
cdr3_aa: CASSYDRGSQYF

clone_size: -
v_call: TRBV4-1
j_call: TRBJ1-2
cdr3_aa: CASSQEARGRGYTF

clone_size: -
v_call: TRBV6-1
j_call: TRBJ2-5
cdr3_aa: CAFKRRGKETQYF

clone_size: -
v_call: TRBV27
j_call: TRBJ2-4
cdr3_aa: CASLTNRGVNIQYF

clone_size: few
v_call: TRBV10-3
j_call: TRBJ2-1
cdr3_aa: CAISEPWTSGASEQFF

clone_size: once
v_call: TRBV29-1
j_call: TRBJ2-5
cdr3_aa: CSVSRGGSHETQYF

clone_size: -
v_call: TRBV6-1
j_call: TRBJ2-1
cdr3_aa: CVSSVLAGFNEQFF

clone_size: -
v_call: TRBV5-1
j_call: TRBJ2-6
cdr3_aa: CASSSHRGRSGANVLTF

clone_size: -
v_call: TRBV20-1
j_call: TRBJ2-5
cdr3_aa: CSGRTGSETQYF

clone_size: -
v_call: TRBV27
j_call: TRBJ2-1
cdr3_aa: CASTFASGGQSYNEQFF

clone_size: -
v_call: TRBV3-1
j_call: -
cdr3_aa: CASSQGRRGQGYNEQYF

clone_size: once
v_call: TRBV7-9
j_call: TRBJ1-2
cdr3_aa: CASSLPSGTDLYGYTF

clone_size: -
v_call: TRBV3-1
j_call: TRBJ1-5
cdr3_aa: CASSPGTAHNQPQHF

clone_size: few
v_call: TRBV7-9
j_call: TRBJ2-3
cdr3_aa: CASSLGQLHNPGTDTQYF

clone_size: -
v_call: TRBV10-3
j_call: TRBJ1-2
cdr3_aa: CAISASYGYTF

clone_size: -
v_call: TRBV15
j_call: TRBJ2-7
cdr3_aa: CATSRGLGQGEDYEQYF

clone_size: -
v_call: TRBV20-1
j_call: TRBJ2-3
cdr3_aa: CSAHTRGQGTDTQYF

clone_size: -
v_call: TRBV6-5
j_call: TRBJ2-1
cdr3_aa: CASTRRGAVYNEQFF

clone_size: -
v_call: TRBV27
j_call: TRBJ1-2
cdr3_aa: CASSLEDPTLPTFYGYTF

clone_size: -
v_call: TRBV29-1
j_call: -
cdr3_aa: CSVEGVAGTQSSYNEQYF